This entry lists 21 T cell receptor beta chains sequenced from one sample in a study of T-cell reconstitution after alpha-beta-depleted transplantation in children. Molecular barcoding with unique molecular identifiers was used for the TCRbeta library. TCRdb itself ran the PCR reads through MiXCR, one entry per CDR3 protein. The sample lists 300,000 to 400,000 distinct CDR3 sequences; 10% to 15% were seen once. The sequencing used PBMCs, collected from the stem cell graft. All receptors come from a human donor who donated a stem cell graft to a child with Fanconi anemia.

CDR3 sequence (DNA): TGTGCCAGCAGCTTCTCTGGGGGGCAGGTCTATGGCTACACCTTC. Translated: CASSFSGGQVYGYTF. The chain recombines TRBV9 with TRBJ1-2, with D maybe TRBD1 (6 bases). This CDR3 contains 15 residues. Trimming took off 4 bases at V and 4 bases at J, with 17 bases between the two ends. The germline CDR1 and CDR2 sequences are SGDLS and YYNGEE. Full variable domain (rest looked up from reference TRBV9 and TRBJ1-2): DSGVTQTPKHLITATGQRVTLRCSPRSGDLSVYWYQQSLDQGLQFLIQYYNGEERAKGNILERFSAQQFPDLHSELNLSSLELGDSALYFCASSFSGGQVYGYTFGSGTRLTVV.

The rearrangement uses TRBV7-2 and TRBJ2-7; TRBD2 agrees at 8 bases. Germline trimming cut 6 bases from V and 1 base from J; bases unmatched to any gene: 8. Germline CDR1 is SGHTA and CDR2 is FQGNSA. CDR3 length: 15 amino acids. The CDR3, as DNA: TGTGCCAGCAGTCGTATAGCGGGGCCTTCCTACGAGCAGTACGTC. This gives the protein CASSRIAGPSYEQYV.

The rearrangement joins TRBV2 to TRBJ2-5, with D possibly TRBD2 on 6 matching bases. Germline lookup yields CDR1 SNHLY and CDR2 FYNNEI. The V end lost 3 bases, the J end lost 9 bases, and 20 bases lay between the germline ends. The CDR3 is made up of 15 amino acids. The CDR3, as DNA: TGTGCCAGCAGTGATACAGGAGGGGCCCAAGGTCCCCAGTACTTC. It yields the protein CASSDTGGAQGPQYF.

This clonotype was detected ten times or more. The rearrangement joins TRBV5-6 to TRBJ1-2, with 8 bases identical to TRBD1. J was trimmed by 5 bases and V by 6 bases; bases with no gene match: 6. This CDR3 spans 13 amino acids. The germline V gene encodes CDR1 SGHDT and CDR2 YYEEEE. The CDR3 sequence: CASTPGQVYGYTF. CDR3 in DNA: TGTGCCAGCACTCCGGGACAGGTATATGGCTACACCTTC.

There are a few counts of this clonotype. V gene TRBV6-8 combines with J gene TRBJ2-1, with D hard to call. Germline-derived CDR1 and CDR2 are MNHGY and SAAAGT. The CDR3 has 16 amino acids. The V and J ends lost 8 bases and 1 base respectively, with 18 bases between them. Here the CDR3 reads CASGFRESLSYNEQFF. The DNA for the CDR3 is TGTGCCAGCGGTTTTAGGGAATCTTTATCCTACAATGAGCAGTTCTTC.

This clonotype has at least ten counts. The chain has TRBV24-1 and TRBJ2-2; weak D call: TRBD2 (5 bases). With 4 bases removed from V and 7 bases from J, the gap between germline ends came to 12 bases. The CDR3 spans 14 residues. From germline, CDR1 is KGHDR and CDR2 SFDVKD. The CDR3 coding sequence is TGTGCCACCAGTGACACCATAGCGTTCGGGGAGCTGTTTTTT. Translation gives CATSDTIAFGELFF.

The chain links TRBV11-2 to TRBJ2-2, with D unclear. This CDR3 comprises 15 residues. CDR1 is SGHAT and CDR2 is FQNNGV in the germline V gene. With 4 bases removed from V and 1 base from J, the gap between germline ends came to 10 bases. CDR3 sequence reads: CASSSYLMNTGELFF. Here the CDR3 DNA reads TGTGCCAGCAGCTCGTACCTAATGAACACCGGGGAGCTGTTTTTT.

On this clonotype itself: A clone one base away is much larger, so this may be a read error. This chain connects TRBV20-1 to TRBJ2-1, with 8 bases identical to TRBD2. The germline V gene has CDR1 DFQATT and CDR2 SNEGSKA (reference sequence). The CDR3 runs to 18 residues. The CDR3 nucleotides are TGCTGTGCTAGAGACACCCAGAGGATGAGCGGGGGACACAATGAGCAGTTCTTC. It specifies CCARDTQRMSGGHNEQFF.

This clonotype was detected many times. The rearrangement links TRBV5-1 to TRBJ2-2, with no clear D. This CDR3 region has 11 residues. Trimming shortened V by 5 bases and J by 7 bases, and 6 bases separated the two germline ends. The germline V gene encodes CDR1 SGHRS and CDR2 YFSETQ. This CDR3 reads CASRGNGELFF. The CDR3 DNA reads TGCGCCAGCAGAGGGAACGGGGAGCTGTTTTTT. The entire variable domain, with the rest obtained from reference TRBV5-1 and TRBJ2-2, is as follows: KAGVTQTPRYLIKTRGQQVTLSCSPISGHRSVSWYQQTPGQGLQFLFEYFSETQRNKGNFPGRFSGRQFSNSRSEMNVSTLELGDSALYLCASRGNGELFFGEGSRLTVL.

V and J are TRBV20-1 and TRBJ2-5; 11 positions agree with TRBD1. V dropped 6 bases and J dropped 6; count of bases not matched to a gene: 12. CDR1 and CDR2 from the germline V gene are DFQATT and SNEGSKA (reference sequence). CDR3 size: 15 residues. The CDR3 sequence is CSATGGQGEKKTQYF. CDR3 DNA: TGCAGTGCCACCGGGGGACAGGGGGAGAAAAAGACCCAGTACTTC.

In this sample, this clonotype turned up many times. This sequence joins TRBV11-2 and TRBJ2-1; tentative D call: TRBD2 (6 bases). Trimming left V 5 bases short and J 3 bases short, with 17 bases between. The CDR3 contains 16 residues. Looked up from germline, CDR1 is SGHAT and CDR2 is FQNNGV. The CDR3 DNA sequence: TGTGCCAGCAGCCCCTATTTTTGGGGGGACTACAATGAGCAGTTCTTC. Encoded protein: CASSPYFWGDYNEQFF.

The rearrangement joins TRBV6-2 or TRBV6-3 to TRBJ2-2; D uncertain. The CDR3 loop spans 15 amino acids. V lost 2 bases, J lost 3 bases, and 10 bases lay in between. CDR1 is MNHEY and CDR2 is SVGEGT in the germline V gene. CDR3 sequence reads: CASSYRRADTGELFF. CDR3 DNA: TGTGCCAGCAGTTACCGTCGCGCGGACACCGGGGAGCTGTTTTTT.

This sequence joins TRBV7-9 and TRBJ2-7; perhaps TRBD2 as D (5 bases). The CDR3 runs 16 residues. Trimming took off 1 base at V and 2 bases at J, with 15 bases between the two ends. CDR1 and CDR2 from the germline V gene are SEHNR and FQNEAQ (reference sequence). This chain's CDR3 is CASSLGRSPGPYEQYV. The CDR3 bases are TGTGCCAGCAGCTTAGGGAGGTCCCCAGGACCCTACGAGCAGTACGTC.

There are a few counts of this clonotype. V is TRBV5-1 and J is TRBJ1-1; 7 bases line up with TRBD1. With 4 bases clipped from V and 0 bases from J, the junction kept 3 bases outside the gene matches. Germline-derived CDR1 and CDR2 are SGHRS and YFSETQ. The CDR3 has 14 amino acids. CDR3 sequence (DNA): TGCGCCAGCAGCAAGACAGGGATGAACACTGAAGCTTTCTTT. It translates to CASSKTGMNTEAFF.

A note on this clonotype: Possible read error: a much larger clone is one base away. Because it lacks the conserved phenylalanine or tryptophan at the end, this CDR3 is likely a read error. The genes are TRBV29-1 and TRBJ2-7; weak D call: TRBD1 (5 bases). The CDR3 runs to 14 residues. Germline loops: CDR1 SQVTM, CDR2 ANQGSEA. V was shortened by 6 bases and J by 3 bases, with 18 bases between the two germline ends. CDR3 residues: CSVLLGRVSYEQYS. The CDR3 nucleotides read TGCAGCGTCCTGCTGGGCAGGGTAAGCTACGAGCAGTACTCC.

This clonotype was seen only a few times. The chain has TRBV28 and TRBJ2-2; D ambiguous. Per the germline V gene, CDR1 is MDHEN and CDR2 is SYDVKM. This CDR3 comprises 16 residues. Trimming took 5 bases from V and 6 from J, leaving 19 bases between them. The CDR3 here is CASSKGLGSLPGELFF. The CDR3 DNA is TGTGCCAGCAGTAAAGGGCTAGGAAGTCTGCCCGGGGAGCTGTTTTTT.

This clonotype showed up just a few times. This chain joins TRBV6-1 and TRBJ1-6; D uncertain. V shed 7 bases and J shed 2 bases, with 15 bases lying between them. The V gene's germline CDR1 is MNHNS and CDR2 SASEGT. The CDR3 runs to 16 residues. The CDR3 loop is CASTTSPDAYNSPLHF. In DNA, the CDR3 is TGTGCCAGCACCACGTCCCCGGACGCCTATAATTCACCCCTCCACTTT.

This clonotype has a count of ten or more. Germline is not matched at one junction end, which may reflect a read error. The chain joins TRBV7-9 to TRBJ1-1; 8 bases agree with TRBD1. There are 18 residues in the CDR3. The germline V gene encodes CDR1 SEHNR and CDR2 FQNEAQ (reference sequence). As DNA, the CDR3 is TGTGCCAGCGGCTTCCCTTCAGACAGGGGAGGGGCGAACACTGAAGCTTTCTTT. It codes for CASGFPSDRGGANTEAFF.

This clonotype was observed a few times. This chain joins TRBV3-1 and TRBJ2-3; tentative D call: TRBD2 (5 bases). This CDR3 comprises 11 residues. In germline, CDR1 is LGHDT, CDR2 YNNKEL (reference sequence). V lost 3 bases, J lost 9 bases, and 7 bases lay in between. CDR3 DNA: TGTGCCAGCAGCCAGGAGCGGACGCAGTATTTT. Amino acids: CASSQERTQYF.

The table lists this clonotype with a few counts. V gene TRBV11-2 combines with J gene TRBJ2-7, with D possibly matching TRBD2 (6 bases). CDR3 length equals 12 residues. With 3 bases removed from V and 5 bases from J, the gap between germline ends came to 8 bases. In germline, CDR1 is SGHAT, CDR2 FQNNGV. The CDR3 here is CASSLGGNEQYV. DNA of the CDR3: TGTGCCAGCAGCTTGGGGGGTAACGAGCAGTACGTC.

The rearrangement links TRBV28 to TRBJ2-1, with D possibly being TRBD1 (5 bases). The CDR3 contains 15 residues. CDR1 and CDR2 from the germline V gene are MDHEN and SYDVKM. V lost 4 bases and J 6 bases, leaving 16 bases between the germline ends. CDR3 protein: CASSYAPGIPNEQFF. The CDR3 DNA sequence: TGTGCCAGCAGTTATGCCCCAGGGATTCCCAATGAGCAGTTCTTC. Drawing the rest from reference TRBV28 and TRBJ2-1, the complete variable domain is DVKVTQSSRYLVKRTGEKVFLECVQDMDHENMFWYRQDPGLGLRLIYFSYDVKMKEKGDIPEGYSVSREKKERFSLILESASTNQTSMYLCASSYAPGIPNEQFFGPGTRLTVL.